These T cell receptor beta chains were read from a single sample in a study of OX40 agonist ivuxolimab in advanced cancers. The table came from immunoSEQ multiplex PCR; TCRdb's copy has only in-frame clones and leaves some out. The repertoire has about 7,900 clones, roughly nine tenths of them found once; the top ten carry more than 25%. The material sequenced was CD4+ or CD8+ T cells sorted from blood, taken in a trial of the OX40 agonist ivuxolimab. The receptor set was obtained from an adult with an advanced solid tumor such as melanoma, head and neck, liver or kidney cancer. CDR3s include the opening cysteine and the closing phenylalanine or tryptophan. Fields, in order: J gene, D gene, V gene, clone size, CDR3 protein, CDR3 DNA. The D gene is left open where the match is weak. Clone size is given for some rows only: seen once, a few or many times, or a class if the clone is expanded.

>TRBJ2-7|-|TRBV29-1|medium-sized
CSVGSTYEQYF
TGCAGCGTTGGGAGTACATACGAGCAGTACTTC
>TRBJ2-1|TRBD2|TRBV27|-
CASSLIRLAGRNEQFF
TGTGCCAGCAGTTTAATCCGCCTAGCGGGGCGGAATGAGCAGTTCTTC
>TRBJ1-2|TRBD1|TRBV28|-
CASSLQGAGYGYTF
TGTGCCAGCAGTTTACAGGGGGCGGGATACGGCTACACCTTC
>TRBJ2-5|TRBD2|TRBV5-1|once
CASSLATGGETQYF
TGCGCCAGCAGCTTGGCCACGGGAGGGGAGACCCAGTACTTC
>TRBJ1-1|-|TRBV6-1|-
CASSWNTEAFF
TGTGCCAGCAGCTGGAACACTGAAGCTTTCTTT
>TRBJ1-3|TRBD1|TRBV5-1|-
CASSLGDSGNTIYF
TGCGCCAGCAGCTTGGGGGACAGCGGAAACACCATATATTTT
>TRBJ2-1|TRBD2|TRBV19|-
CASGVAGAYNEQFF
TGTGCCAGCGGAGTAGCGGGAGCCTACAATGAGCAGTTCTTC
>TRBJ2-7|-|TRBV28|-
CASSFSDSREQYF
TGTGCCAGCAGTTTTTCCGACAGTCGTGAGCAGTACTTC
>TRBJ2-1|-|TRBV19|-
CASSIKGSYNEQFF
TGTGCCAGTAGTATCAAGGGGTCCTACAATGAGCAGTTCTTC
>TRBJ2-7|-|TRBV7-9|-
CASSFATQGSYEQYF
TGTGCCAGCAGCTTTGCTACCCAGGGGTCGTACGAGCAGTACTTC
>TRBJ2-1|TRBD2|TRBV5-4|-
CASSLVPSGSYEQFF
TGTGCCAGCAGCTTGGTTCCTAGCGGGAGTTATGAGCAGTTCTTC
>TRBJ2-7|TRBD1|TRBV28|-
CASCTGTGLYEQYF
TGTGCCAGCTGCACCGGGACAGGGCTATACGAGCAGTACTTC
>TRBJ2-7|-|TRBV14|-
CASSSPHGGPSYEQYF
TGTGCCAGCAGCTCTCCCCACGGCGGTCCCTCTTACGAGCAGTACTTC
>TRBJ2-3|-|TRBV9|-
CASSGSRGTDTQYF
TGTGCCAGCAGCGGGAGCAGAGGCACAGATACGCAGTATTTT
>TRBJ2-7|-|TRBV5-1|-
CASSSAYEQYF
TGCGCCAGCAGCTCAGCCTACGAGCAGTACTTC
>TRBJ2-1|-|TRBV5-4|-
CASSFVTDDEQFF
TGTGCCAGCAGCTTTGTAACGGACGATGAGCAGTTCTTC
>TRBJ2-7|TRBD1|TRBV19|-
CASSISGTGLYEQYF
TGTGCCAGTAGTATATCGGGGACAGGGTTATACGAGCAGTACTTC
>TRBJ2-1|TRBD2|TRBV28|-
CASTLAGGGNEQFF
TGTGCCAGCACCCTAGCGGGAGGTGGTAATGAGCAGTTCTTC
>TRBJ2-7|-|TRBV28|-
CASSSSSYEQYF
TGTGCCAGCAGTTCATCCTCCTACGAGCAGTACTTC
>TRBJ1-4|TRBD1|TRBV28|-
CATSERGPPDEKLFF
TGTGCCACCTCGGAGAGGGGGCCTCCTGATGAAAAACTGTTTTTT
>TRBJ2-3|-|TRBV28|-
CASSFGSTDTQYF
TGTGCCAGCAGTTTTGGAAGCACAGATACGCAGTATTTT
>TRBJ2-3|-|TRBV7-3|-
CASSQVGGTDTQYF
TGTGCCAGCAGTCAAGTCGGAGGCACAGATACGCAGTATTTT
>TRBJ1-2|-|TRBV29-1|-
CSVFQGLYGYTF
TGCAGCGTTTTTCAGGGGCTTTATGGCTACACCTTC
>TRBJ2-3|-|TRBV7-2|-
CASSYTDTQYF
TGTGCCAGCAGTTACACAGATACGCAGTATTTT
>TRBJ1-6|-|TRBV27|-
CASSPKGGSYNSPLHF
TGTGCCAGCAGTCCGAAAGGAGGTTCCTATAATTCACCCCTCCACTTT
>TRBJ2-1|-|TRBV7-6|-
CASSLTAERSYNEQFF
TGTGCCAGCAGCTTGACGGCCGAACGTTCCTACAATGAGCAGTTCTTC
>TRBJ2-5|-|TRBV27|-
CASSFIDSYQETQYF
TGTGCCAGCAGTTTCATAGATTCCTACCAAGAGACCCAGTACTTC
>TRBJ2-1|-|TRBV28|-
CASSDANEQFF
TGTGCCAGCAGCGACGCCAATGAGCAGTTCTTC
>TRBJ2-3|-|TRBV6-5|-
CASSYVGTDTQYF
TGTGCCAGCAGTTACGTCGGCACAGATACGCAGTATTTT
>TRBJ2-7|-|TRBV6-5|-
CASSYGTVGEQYF
TGTGCCAGCAGTTACGGGACGGTGGGTGAGCAGTACTTC
>TRBJ1-1|TRBD1|TRBV2|-
CASSRTGGQPLNTEAFF
TGTGCCAGCAGTCGGACAGGGGGACAACCTCTGAACACTGAAGCTTTCTTT
>TRBJ1-1|-|TRBV29-1|-
CSPRREMNTEAFF
TGCAGCCCCCGAAGGGAAATGAACACTGAAGCTTTCTTT
>TRBJ2-3|TRBD1|TRBV6-1|-
CASTGTGGTDTQYF
TGTGCCAGCACCGGGACAGGGGGCACAGATACGCAGTATTTT
>TRBJ2-4|TRBD1|TRBV13|-
CASSQGEMVAKNIQYF
TGTGCCAGCAGCCAGGGGGAAATGGTCGCCAAAAACATTCAGTACTTC
>TRBJ2-1|TRBD2|TRBV5-4|-
CAAGLAGLSYNEQFF
TGTGCCGCAGGACTAGCGGGACTCTCCTACAATGAGCAGTTCTTC
>TRBJ1-1|-|TRBV19|few
CASSISRDTEAFF
TGTGCCAGTAGTATTAGCAGGGACACTGAAGCTTTCTTT
>TRBJ2-2|-|TRBV9|once
CASSVSSVGPNTGELFF
TGTGCCAGCAGCGTGTCAAGTGTAGGCCCGAACACCGGGGAGCTGTTTTTT
>TRBJ1-1|-|TRBV4-3|few
CASSQDRYRLNTEAFF
TGCGCCAGCAGCCAAGATAGGTACAGGCTAAACACTGAAGCTTTCTTT
>TRBJ2-1|-|TRBV5-1|-
CASSFLREGEQFF
TGCGCCAGCAGCTTTCTTAGAGAGGGGGAGCAGTTCTTC
>TRBJ1-2|TRBD1|TRBV7-9|-
CASSSSTGGYGYTF
TGTGCCAGCAGCTCGTCCACAGGGGGCTATGGCTACACCTTC
>TRBJ2-7|-|TRBV5-4|-
CASSLAGVPYEQYF
TGTGCCAGCAGCTTGGCAGGGGTCCCCTACGAGCAGTACTTC
>TRBJ2-7|-|TRBV19|-
CASSPRGPRYEQYF
TGTGCCAGTAGTCCCCGGGGACCCCGCTACGAGCAGTACTTC
>TRBJ2-7|-|TRBV11-2|once
CASSLGSRQGSYEQYF
TGTGCCAGCAGCTTAGGGAGTCGTCAGGGATCCTACGAGCAGTACTTC
>TRBJ2-1|-|TRBV11-3|-
CASSLGGDGRSYNEQFF
TGTGCCAGCAGCTTAGGGGGGGACGGGAGAAGCTACAATGAGCAGTTCTTC
>TRBJ1-1|-|TRBV27|-
CASSLLSGVTEAFF
TGTGCCAGCAGTCTGCTCTCTGGGGTCACTGAAGCTTTCTTT
>TRBJ1-5|-|TRBV21-1|-
CASSIYSPFNQPQHF
TGTGCCAGCAGCATCTACAGCCCCTTCAATCAGCCCCAGCATTTT
>TRBJ2-7|-|TRBV6-1|-
CASSEYGVHYEQYF
TGTGCCAGCAGTGAATATGGAGTACACTACGAGCAGTACTTC
>TRBJ1-2|-|TRBV28|-
CASSLPSSGLNYGYTF
TGTGCCAGCTCCTTACCCTCATCGGGACTCAACTATGGCTACACCTTC
>TRBJ2-7|TRBD2|TRBV7-8|-
CASTTGSGSHEQYF
TGTGCCAGCACCACGGGTAGCGGGAGCCACGAGCAGTACTTC
>TRBJ2-1|TRBD1|TRBV27|-
CASSVTGGKYNEQFF
TGTGCCAGCAGTGTCACAGGGGGCAAATACAATGAGCAGTTCTTC
>TRBJ2-1|-|TRBV19|-
CASSTGTVYNEQFF
TGTGCCAGTAGTACAGGGACGGTTTACAATGAGCAGTTCTTC
>TRBJ2-7|-|TRBV27|large
CASSFGSRPHEQYF
TGTGCCAGCAGTTTCGGTTCCCGGCCCCACGAGCAGTACTTC
>TRBJ2-3|-|TRBV19|-
CASSIDRDTTDTQYF
TGTGCCAGTAGTATAGATCGGGACACCACAGATACGCAGTATTTT
>TRBJ2-7|-|TRBV9|-
CASSVGGGMTYEQYF
TGTGCCAGCAGCGTAGGTGGGGGGATGACCTACGAGCAGTACTTC
>TRBJ2-1|-|TRBV27|-
CASSLFWGSGDEQFF
TGTGCCAGCAGTTTATTCTGGGGGAGTGGGGATGAGCAGTTCTTC
>TRBJ2-1|TRBD1|TRBV7-8|-
CASQGDRTTYNEQFF
TGTGCCAGCCAAGGGGACAGGACGACCTACAATGAGCAGTTCTTC
>TRBJ2-7|-|TRBV25-1|once
CASSDWRYEQYF
TGTGCCAGCAGTGACTGGAGGTACGAGCAGTACTTC
>TRBJ2-1|-|TRBV21-1|-
CASSKEKREVSYNEQFF
TGTGCCAGCAGCAAAGAAAAGCGGGAGGTTTCCTACAATGAGCAGTTCTTC
>TRBJ2-2|-|TRBV19|-
CASSILPGGDTGELFF
TGTGCCAGTAGTATTCTCCCAGGGGGGGATACCGGGGAGCTGTTTTTT